This T cell receptor (beta chain) appears in the sequencing data of a study of T cells in Graves' hyperthyroidism and ophthalmopathy. Study findings and constraints: Among thyroid clonotypes expanded above 0.001, most also appeared in blood.

Lactation, pregnancy, other autoimmune disease or uncontrolled infection led to exclusion of patients. PBMCs came from over 8.5 ml fresh peripheral blood. Worth noting for this clonotype: Its cognate antigen is unknown.

Using RNA transcripts as the source, TCR beta CDR3 regions were amplified. When the TCR CDR3 underwent first-round RT-PCR, the HTBI primer set was used. TCRdb re-called the multiplex PCR reads with MiXCR, one entry per CDR3 protein. The sample has some 580,000 distinct CDR3 sequences; approximately 16% are singletons. Germline CDR1 is SEHNR and CDR2 is FQNEAQ (reference sequence). This CDR3 is built from 13 residues. Trimming cost V 10 bases and J 4 bases, with 16 bases left between them. This receptor was taken from a woman in her 40s with Graves' ophthalmopathy. Specimen: blood. This sequence joins TRBV7-9 and TRBJ1-1; a possible D gene is TRBD1 (6 bases). The CDR3 nucleotides are TGTGCCATCAAACGGGGGGCTGTCACTGAAGCTTTCTTT. Its translation: CAIKRGAVTEAFF.